Below, 32 T cell receptor beta chains from the same sample are listed, as sequenced in a study of T-cell memory formation after mild COVID-19. TCRdb analysed the 5' RACE reads with MiXCR anew, one entry per CDR3 protein. The data show 350,000 to 500,000 distinct CDR3 sequences, with about a sixth seen just once and roughly 21% held by the top ten. The sample was PBMCs or a T cell subset sorted from them (not recorded which). The receptors come from a man younger than 35 who had mild COVID-19 (a few samples of this study predate the infection). Cell type and time point are not known.

This clonotype appeared a few times. The J gene is TRBJ2-5, the V gene TRBV20-1, with unresolved D. Germline V gene lookup returns CDR1 DFQATT and CDR2 SNEGSKA (reference sequence). The CDR3 has 13 amino acids. V dropped 1 base and J dropped 0 bases, with 6 bases sitting between them. The CDR3 loop is CSARGRNQETQYF. CDR3 bases: TGCAGTGCTAGAGGCAGGAACCAAGAGACCCAGTACTTC.

This clonotype was picked up a small number of times. The chain employs TRBV5-1 and TRBJ2-4, with a possible D match to TRBD1 (5 bases). V dropped 0 bases and J dropped 8 bases, with 12 bases sitting between them. The CDR3 runs to 14 residues. Germline V lookup: CDR1 SGHRS, CDR2 YFSETQ. DNA of the CDR3: TGCGCCAGCAGCTTGGGGCAGGGTATGGACATTCAGTACTTC. It yields the protein CASSLGQGMDIQYF.

V gene TRBV6-6 combines with J gene TRBJ2-7; 11 nucleotides match TRBD1. After removal of 11 bases from V and 2 bases from J, the junction contained 5 bases not matched to a gene. Germline lookup yields CDR1 MNHNY and CDR2 SVGAGI (reference sequence). The CDR3 consists of 13 residues. CDR3: CAAGDRGTYEQYF. CDR3 coding DNA: TGTGCCGCAGGGGACAGGGGGACCTACGAGCAGTACTTC.

The rearrangement joins TRBV27 to TRBJ1-6; 7 bases are a match to TRBD1. The CDR3 runs to 14 residues. Germline lookup yields CDR1 MNHEY and CDR2 SMNVEV (reference sequence). J was trimmed by 9 bases and V by 6 bases; bases with no gene match: 8. The CDR3 nucleotides are TGTGCCAGCAGAAGGGAGCAGGGGGGTTCACCCCTCCACTTT. This gives the protein CASRREQGGSPLHF.

The chain uses TRBV5-1 and TRBJ2-2; D perhaps matches TRBD1 (5 bases). V was pared by 4 bases and J by 5 bases, with 9 bases between. CDR3 length: 13 residues. Germline CDR1 and CDR2: SGHRS and YFSETQ. The CDR3 protein is CASSAQGTGELFF. Written as DNA, the CDR3 is TGCGCCAGCAGCGCCCAGGGTACCGGGGAGCTGTTTTTT.

The chain recombines TRBV9 with TRBJ2-3, with D hard to call. Germline loops: CDR1 SGDLS, CDR2 YYNGEE. CDR3 length equals 15 residues. The V end was cut by 0 bases, the J end by 4 bases, with 12 bases between. Written as DNA, the CDR3 is TGTGCCAGCAGCGTAGGGATTCTGGTAGCAGATACGCAGTATTTT. It yields the protein CASSVGILVADTQYF. The full variable domain, its missing parts supplied by reference TRBV9 and TRBJ2-3, is DSGVTQTPKHLITATGQRVTLRCSPRSGDLSVYWYQQSLDQGLQFLIQYYNGEERAKGNILERFSAQQFPDLHSELNLSSLELGDSALYFCASSVGILVADTQYFGPGTRLTVL.

This clonotype occurred a few times. This chain links TRBV9 with TRBJ1-1; D may be TRBD1 (5 bases). Trimming cost V 1 base and J 8 bases, with 9 bases left between them. The CDR3 has 12 amino acids. Per the germline V gene, CDR1 is SGDLS and CDR2 is YYNGEE. The CDR3 nucleotides are TGTGCCAGCAGCGTAAACCACAGGGAAGCTTTCTTT. Translation gives CASSVNHREAFF.

This clonotype was observed a handful of times. The chain couples TRBV7-9 to TRBJ2-3; D gene uncertain. CDR3 length equals 14 residues. V was shortened by 1 base and J by 2 bases, with 7 bases between the two germline ends. Looked up from germline, CDR1 is SEHNR and CDR2 is FQNEAQ (reference sequence). The CDR3 loop is CASSLEGYTDTQYF. In DNA form, the CDR3 reads TGTGCCAGCAGCTTAGAGGGCTACACAGATACGCAGTATTTT.

This clonotype appeared many times. The rearrangement links TRBV12-3 or TRBV12-4 to TRBJ2-2; D unclear. The CDR3 is 14 amino acids. Trimming stripped 3 bases from V and 1 base from J, with 6 bases between. The CDR3 is CASSFALNTGELFF. DNA of the CDR3: TGTGCCAGCAGTTTCGCCCTGAACACCGGGGAGCTGTTTTTT.

The chain combines TRBV13 with TRBJ2-1, with D tentatively TRBD1 or TRBD2 (6 bases each). The length of the CDR3 is 18 residues. Germline CDR1 PRHDT, CDR2 FYEKMQ (reference sequence). V was pared by 8 bases and J by 2 bases, with 25 bases between. The CDR3 loop reads CASLRRVRGTKPYNEQFF. The CDR3 nucleotides read TGTGCCAGCTTAAGAAGGGTCCGGGGGACAAAACCCTACAATGAGCAGTTCTTC.

This clonotype was detected a few times. The chain uses TRBV6-2 or TRBV6-3 and TRBJ2-7, with D tentatively TRBD1 (6 bases). V was pared by 6 bases and J by 4 bases, with 19 bases between. CDR1 is MNHEY, CDR2 SVGEGT, per germline. CDR3 length: 15 amino acids. The CDR3 sequence is CASSLPDSTGYEQYF. The CDR3 region has the DNA TGTGCCAGCAGCCTACCGGACAGTACGGGTTACGAGCAGTACTTC.

This clonotype was counted between two and nine times. V usage is TRBV7-2 and J usage is TRBJ2-2; D gene unclear. This CDR3 contains 15 residues. Germline assignment: CDR1 SGHTA and CDR2 FQGNSA. V was pared by 6 bases and J by 6 bases, with 17 bases between. The CDR3 bases are TGTGCCAGCAGTCTAGTGGGTGAAAGGTCCGGGGAGCTGTTTTTT. Amino acid sequence: CASSLVGERSGELFF. The entire variable domain, with the rest obtained from reference TRBV7-2 and TRBJ2-2, is as follows: GAGVSQSPSNKVTEKGKDVELRCDPISGHTALYWYRQSLGQGLEFLIYFQGNSAPDKSGLPSDRFSAERTGGSVSTLTIQRTQQEDSAVYLCASSLVGERSGELFFGEGSRLTVL.

This clonotype has a handful of counts. This chain links TRBV5-4 with TRBJ2-2; 8 bases line up with TRBD2. Per the germline V gene, CDR1 is SGHNT and CDR2 is YYREEE (reference sequence). The V and J ends lost 5 bases and 7 bases, in that order; junction bases with no gene match: 10. The CDR3 has 15 residues. The CDR3 is CASRDATSELGELFF. The DNA for the CDR3 is TGTGCCAGCAGGGATGCGACTAGCGAGCTCGGGGAGCTGTTTTTT.

CDR3 sequence (DNA): TGCAGTGCTACGGGACAGGGTAGGAAAGCTTTCTTT. This gives the protein CSATGQGRKAFF. The chain employs TRBV20-1 and TRBJ1-1, with 9 bases identical to TRBD1. Looked up from germline, CDR1 is DFQATT and CDR2 is SNEGSKA (reference sequence). Trimming took 4 bases from V and 9 from J; bases not matched to a gene: 6. The CDR3 is made up of 12 amino acids.

This clonotype came up a few times. This chain connects TRBV5-1 to TRBJ2-3; D is uncertain. The V gene's germline CDR1 is SGHRS and CDR2 YFSETQ. This CDR3 has 15 residues. Trimming took off 4 bases at V and 0 bases at J, with 12 bases between the two ends. CDR3 loop: CASSPVGPSTDTQYF. CDR3 bases: TGCGCCAGCAGCCCCGTCGGACCTAGCACAGATACGCAGTATTTT. Full variable domain (missing parts from reference TRBV5-1 and TRBJ2-3): KAGVTQTPRYLIKTRGQQVTLSCSPISGHRSVSWYQQTPGQGLQFLFEYFSETQRNKGNFPGRFSGRQFSNSRSEMNVSTLELGDSALYLCASSPVGPSTDTQYFGPGTRLTVL.

The V and J genes are TRBV5-1 and TRBJ1-1; perhaps TRBD1 as D (5 bases). The CDR3 runs to 13 residues. Trimming took off 0 bases at V and 8 bases at J, with 11 bases between the two ends. Germline V CDR1 and CDR2: SGHRS, YFSETQ. CDR3 sequence: CASSLGTGGEAFF. The CDR3 DNA reads TGCGCCAGCAGCTTGGGGACTGGGGGGGAAGCTTTCTTT.

The chain couples TRBV7-2 to TRBJ1-6; 8 bases are shared with TRBD1. The CDR3 runs 16 residues. The V gene's germline CDR1 is SGHTA and CDR2 FQGNSA. Losses at the gene ends were 7 bases for V and 5 bases for J; bases not matched to a gene: 10. CDR3 sequence (DNA): TGTGCCAGCACCTTGTGGGGGACAGGCAATAATTCACCCCTCCACTTT. It encodes CASTLWGTGNNSPLHF.

The V call is TRBV27, the J call TRBJ1-1; TRBD1 aligns across 9 bases. Per the germline V gene, CDR1 is MNHEY and CDR2 is SMNVEV (reference sequence). The CDR3 is made up of 12 amino acids. Germline trimming cut 8 bases from V and 6 bases from J; bases unmatched to any gene: 4. The CDR3 sequence: CASGQGIAEAFF. CDR3 in DNA: TGTGCCAGCGGACAGGGGATCGCTGAAGCTTTCTTT.

This clonotype was found once. V gene TRBV6-6 combines with J gene TRBJ2-7; 9 nucleotides match TRBD2. Germline V CDR1 and CDR2: MNHNY, SVGAGI (reference sequence). This CDR3 contains 17 residues. V shed 0 bases, J shed 5 bases, and the junction held 11 bases outside the gene matches. The DNA for the CDR3 is TGTGCCAGCAGTTACTCGAGAGTTCTGGTAGCGGGGGACGAGCAGTACTTC. Translated: CASSYSRVLVAGDEQYF.

This rearrangement joins TRBV5-1 to TRBJ2-5, with TRBD2 matching over 13 bases. The CDR3 has 15 residues. The V segment lost 4 bases and the J segment 5 bases; nucleotides outside the gene matches: 5. Looked up from germline, CDR1 is SGHRS and CDR2 is YFSETQ. CDR3 residues: CASSRGLAGIETQYF. CDR3 coding DNA: TGCGCCAGCAGCAGGGGACTAGCGGGGATTGAGACCCAGTACTTC.

This rearrangement joins TRBV12-3 or TRBV12-4 to TRBJ2-5, with D possibly called TRBD1 or TRBD2 (5 bases each). This CDR3 spans 13 amino acids. V lost 6 bases to trimming and J lost 5 bases, with 13 bases between them. The CDR3 nucleotides are TGTGCCAGCAGAGTTGGGGGTTTTGAGACCCAGTACTTC. This sequence encodes CASRVGGFETQYF.

This clonotype was recorded a few times. The V call is TRBV4-1, the J call TRBJ1-5, with D tentatively TRBD1 (5 bases). This CDR3 region has 14 residues. Germline CDR1 MGHRA, CDR2 YSYEKL. V was shortened by 5 bases and J by 5 bases, with 13 bases between the two germline ends. CDR3 sequence reads: CASSYDDSYQPQHF. CDR3 coding DNA: TGCGCCAGCAGCTATGATGACAGTTATCAGCCCCAGCATTTT.

The gene calls are TRBV21-1 and TRBJ2-1. TRBV21-1 is a pseudogene locus. This CDR3 has 15 residues. CDR3 amino acids: CASSKCGRSYNEQFF. The CDR3 nucleotides read TGTGCCAGCAGCAAATGTGGCAGGTCCTACAATGAGCAGTTCTTC.

The gene calls are TRBV6-5 and TRBJ2-3; D may match TRBD1 or TRBD2 (6 bases each). The CDR3 sequence is 15 residues long. Germline CDR1 and CDR2: MNHEY and SVGAGI. V was trimmed by 7 bases and J by 0 bases, leaving 14 bases between them. CDR3 bases: TGTGCCAGCAAGGTTTCGGGGGCCAGCACAGATACGCAGTATTTT. The encoded protein is CASKVSGASTDTQYF.

The chain links TRBV6-4 to TRBJ1-2, with 12 nucleotides matching TRBD1. The germline V gene encodes CDR1 MRHNA and CDR2 SNTAGT. The CDR3 runs to 15 residues. The trim removed 6 bases at V and 8 bases at J, leaving 10 bases unmatched. CDR3 residues: CASSDPGQGAVGYTF. Written as DNA, the CDR3 is TGTGCCAGCAGCGATCCGGGACAGGGGGCGGTAGGCTACACCTTC.

The chain joins TRBV5-1 to TRBJ2-3; no firm D call. Germline CDR1 SGHRS, CDR2 YFSETQ. The ends were cut back, 1 base at V and 0 bases at J, with 9 bases in the middle. The CDR3 contains 15 residues. The CDR3 protein is CASSLRRPSTDTQYF. Written as DNA, the CDR3 is TGCGCCAGCAGCTTGAGACGGCCTAGCACAGATACGCAGTATTTT.

The rearrangement joins TRBV10-3 to TRBJ2-7; 7 nucleotides match TRBD1. CDR1 is ENHRY, CDR2 SYGVKD, per germline. The CDR3 is made up of 13 amino acids. V lost 6 bases, J lost 3 bases, and 5 bases stayed unmatched. The CDR3 coding sequence is TGTGCCATCAGCAGACAGGGCCACTACGAGCAGTACGTC. It codes for CAISRQGHYEQYV.

This clonotype was detected a few times. The chain uses TRBV29-1 and TRBJ2-2, with D possibly matching TRBD1 (6 bases). Germline V gives CDR1 SQVTM, CDR2 ANQGSEA. V lost 6 bases, J lost 6 bases, and 17 bases lay in between. The CDR3 sequence is 14 residues long. The CDR3 spells CSVRQGSGAGELFF. The CDR3 DNA reads TGCAGCGTGCGGCAGGGGAGCGGTGCCGGGGAGCTGTTTTTT.

The chain joins TRBV5-1 to TRBJ2-2; no reliable D call. CDR3 size: 15 residues. CDR1 is SGHRS, CDR2 YFSETQ, per germline. The germline V and J ends were trimmed by 2 bases and 4 bases, with 12 bases remaining between them. This CDR3 is CASSFGTVGTGELFF. As DNA, the CDR3 is TGCGCCAGCAGCTTCGGAACAGTGGGCACCGGGGAGCTGTTTTTT.

Turning to this clonotype: The conserved closing phenylalanine or tryptophan is absent in this CDR3, likely reflecting a read error. It is unclear where the CDR3 begins or ends on the DNA, so no DNA is shown, and the CDR3 is as TCRdb lists it. The J gene is TRBJ1-1, the V gene TRBV20-1. The V gene's germline CDR1 is DFQATT and CDR2 SNEGSKA (reference sequence). Counting both end residues, the CDR3 totals 8 amino acids. The CDR3: CSASGVEI.

The chain uses TRBV30 and TRBJ2-1; maybe TRBD2 (5 bases). This CDR3 region has 13 residues. Germline-derived CDR1 and CDR2 are GTSNPN and SVGIG (reference sequence). The V gene lost 1 base and the J gene lost 5 bases, with 9 bases spanning the gap. CDR3 sequence (DNA): TGTGCCTGGAGTGAGGGAGACCACAATGAGCAGTTCTTC. It yields the protein CAWSEGDHNEQFF.

This clonotype was counted a few times. This rearrangement joins TRBV5-1 to TRBJ2-7, with 8 nucleotides matching TRBD1. CDR3 length: 14 residues. V trimming: 1 base; J trimming: 2 bases; junction bases outside the gene matches: 2. Germline-derived CDR1 and CDR2 are SGHRS and YFSETQ. CDR3 in DNA: TGCGCCAGCAGCTTGACAGGGGGACCCTACGAGCAGTACGTC. Protein product: CASSLTGGPYEQYV.